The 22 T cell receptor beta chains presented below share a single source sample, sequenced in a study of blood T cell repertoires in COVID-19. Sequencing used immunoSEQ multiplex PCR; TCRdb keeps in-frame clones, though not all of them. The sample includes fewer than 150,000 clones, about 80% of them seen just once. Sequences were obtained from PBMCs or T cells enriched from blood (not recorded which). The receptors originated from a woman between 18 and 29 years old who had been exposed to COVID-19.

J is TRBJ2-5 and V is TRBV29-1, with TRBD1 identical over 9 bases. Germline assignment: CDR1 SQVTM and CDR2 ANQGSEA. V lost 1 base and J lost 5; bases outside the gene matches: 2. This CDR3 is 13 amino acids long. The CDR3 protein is CSVEGDRAETQYF. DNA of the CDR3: TGCAGCGTTGAAGGGGACAGGGCTGAGACCCAGTACTTC.

The CDR3, as DNA: TGTGCCACCAGCAGCGTGACCCAAGGAGCTGCTTTCTTT. It specifies CATSSVTQGAAFF. V is TRBV15 and J is TRBJ1-1; D not resolved. The germline V gene has CDR1 LNHNV and CDR2 YYDKDF (reference sequence). This CDR3 has 13 amino acids. V lost 3 bases and J lost 11, with 16 bases in between.

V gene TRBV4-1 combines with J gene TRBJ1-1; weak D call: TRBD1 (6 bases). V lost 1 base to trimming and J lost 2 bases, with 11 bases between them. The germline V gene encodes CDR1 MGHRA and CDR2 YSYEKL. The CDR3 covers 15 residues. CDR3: CASSQVGGLNTEAFF. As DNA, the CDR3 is TGCGCCAGCAGCCAAGTCGGGGGGCTAAACACTGAAGCTTTCTTT.

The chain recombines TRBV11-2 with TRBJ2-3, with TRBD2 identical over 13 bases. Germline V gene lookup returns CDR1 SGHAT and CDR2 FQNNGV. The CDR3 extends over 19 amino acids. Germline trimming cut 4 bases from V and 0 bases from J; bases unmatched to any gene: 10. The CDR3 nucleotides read TGTGCCAGCAGCTCACCGGGACTAGCGGGGTTACGGAGCACAGATACGCAGTATTTT. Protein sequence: CASSSPGLAGLRSTDTQYF.

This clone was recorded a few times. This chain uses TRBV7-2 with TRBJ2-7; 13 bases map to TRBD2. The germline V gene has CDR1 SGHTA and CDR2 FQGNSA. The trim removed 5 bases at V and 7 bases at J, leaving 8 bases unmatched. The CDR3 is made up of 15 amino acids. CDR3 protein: CASSTGLAGAREQYF. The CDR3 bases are TGTGCCAGCAGCACAGGACTAGCGGGAGCTCGGGAGCAGTACTTC.

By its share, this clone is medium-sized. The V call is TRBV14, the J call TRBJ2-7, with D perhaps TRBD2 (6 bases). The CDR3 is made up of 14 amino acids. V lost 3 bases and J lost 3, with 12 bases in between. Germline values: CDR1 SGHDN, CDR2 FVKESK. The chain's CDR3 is CASSHLGTLYEQYF. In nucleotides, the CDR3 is TGTGCCAGCAGCCATTTGGGGACTCTCTACGAGCAGTACTTC.

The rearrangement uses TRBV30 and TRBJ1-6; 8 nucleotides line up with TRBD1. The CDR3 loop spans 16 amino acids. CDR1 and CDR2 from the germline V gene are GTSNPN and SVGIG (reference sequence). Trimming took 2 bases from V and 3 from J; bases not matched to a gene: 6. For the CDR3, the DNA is TGTGCCTGGAGTCCCTCGGACAGGGACTATAATTCACCCCTCCACTTT. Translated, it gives CAWSPSDRDYNSPLHF.

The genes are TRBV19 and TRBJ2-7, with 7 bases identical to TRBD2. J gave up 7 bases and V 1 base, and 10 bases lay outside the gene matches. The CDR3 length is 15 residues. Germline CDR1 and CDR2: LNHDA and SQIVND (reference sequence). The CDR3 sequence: CASSIAQTSVREQYF. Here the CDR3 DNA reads TGTGCCAGTAGTATAGCCCAAACTAGCGTCCGGGAGCAGTACTTC.

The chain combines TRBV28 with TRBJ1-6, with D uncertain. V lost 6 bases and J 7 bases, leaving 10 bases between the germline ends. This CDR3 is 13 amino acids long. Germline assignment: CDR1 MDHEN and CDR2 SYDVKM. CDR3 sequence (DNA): TGTGCCAGCAGATATGGCCCAAATTCACCCCTCCACTTT. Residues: CASRYGPNSPLHF.

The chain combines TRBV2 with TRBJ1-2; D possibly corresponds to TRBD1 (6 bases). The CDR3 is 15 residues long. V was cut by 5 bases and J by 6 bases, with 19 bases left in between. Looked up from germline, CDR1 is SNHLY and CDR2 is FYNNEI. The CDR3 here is CASSQVRQVGNGYTF. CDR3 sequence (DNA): TGTGCCAGCAGTCAAGTTCGACAGGTTGGGAATGGCTACACCTTC.

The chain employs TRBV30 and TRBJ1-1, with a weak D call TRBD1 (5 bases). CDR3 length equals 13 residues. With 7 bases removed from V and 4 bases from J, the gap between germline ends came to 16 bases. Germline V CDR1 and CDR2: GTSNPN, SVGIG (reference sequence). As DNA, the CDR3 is TGTGCCTACCTGACCGAAAGGGGCACTGAAGCTTTCTTT. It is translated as CAYLTERGTEAFF.

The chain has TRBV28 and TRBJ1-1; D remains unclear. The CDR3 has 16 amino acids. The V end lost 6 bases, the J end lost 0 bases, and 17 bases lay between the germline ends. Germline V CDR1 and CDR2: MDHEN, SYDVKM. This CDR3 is CASSPAGAVMNTEAFF. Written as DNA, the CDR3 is TGTGCCAGCAGCCCCGCTGGAGCAGTTATGAACACTGAAGCTTTCTTT.

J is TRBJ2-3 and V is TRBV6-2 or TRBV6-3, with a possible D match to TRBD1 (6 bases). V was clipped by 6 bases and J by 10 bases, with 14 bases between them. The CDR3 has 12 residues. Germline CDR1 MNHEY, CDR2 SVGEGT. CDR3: CASSPTGRAQYF. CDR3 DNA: TGTGCCAGCAGCCCAACAGGGCGAGCGCAGTATTTT.

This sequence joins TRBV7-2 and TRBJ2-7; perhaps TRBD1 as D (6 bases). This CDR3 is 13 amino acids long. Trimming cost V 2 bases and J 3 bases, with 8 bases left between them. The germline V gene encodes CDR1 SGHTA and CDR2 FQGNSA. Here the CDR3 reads CASSLQGFYEQYF. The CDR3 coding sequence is TGTGCCAGCAGCTTACAGGGGTTCTACGAGCAGTACTTC.

This CDR3 reads CASSVAGERSPLHF. The CDR3 DNA reads as TGTGCCAGCAGCGTGGCAGGGGAACGTTCACCCCTCCACTTT. The chain has TRBV9 and TRBJ1-6; tentatively, D is TRBD1 (6 bases). Germline assignment: CDR1 SGDLS and CDR2 YYNGEE. Trimming cost V 2 bases and J 9 bases, with 12 bases left between them. CDR3 size: 14 residues.

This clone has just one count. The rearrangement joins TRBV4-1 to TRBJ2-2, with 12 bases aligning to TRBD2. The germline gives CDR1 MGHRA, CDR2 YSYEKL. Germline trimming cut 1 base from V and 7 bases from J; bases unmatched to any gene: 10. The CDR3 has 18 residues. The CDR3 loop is CASSQGLAGVSFHGELFF. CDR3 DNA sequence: TGCGCCAGCAGCCAAGGACTAGCGGGAGTTAGCTTCCACGGGGAGCTGTTTTTT.

CDR3 nucleotides: TGTGCCAGTAGTATAGATCTTGAGGGCGAGCAGTACTTC. It specifies CASSIDLEGEQYF. The rearrangement joins TRBV19 to TRBJ2-7, with D maybe TRBD2 (5 bases). Germline assignment: CDR1 LNHDA and CDR2 SQIVND (reference sequence). The CDR3 runs to 13 residues. Trimming cost V 0 bases and J 6 bases, with 9 bases left between them.

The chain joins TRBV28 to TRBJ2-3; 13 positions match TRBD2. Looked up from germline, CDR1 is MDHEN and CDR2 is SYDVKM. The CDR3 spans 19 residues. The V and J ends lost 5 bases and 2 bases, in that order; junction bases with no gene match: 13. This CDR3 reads CASSTLGPTSGRITDTQYF. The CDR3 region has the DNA TGTGCCAGCAGTACCCTAGGACCGACTAGCGGGAGGATCACAGATACGCAGTATTTT.

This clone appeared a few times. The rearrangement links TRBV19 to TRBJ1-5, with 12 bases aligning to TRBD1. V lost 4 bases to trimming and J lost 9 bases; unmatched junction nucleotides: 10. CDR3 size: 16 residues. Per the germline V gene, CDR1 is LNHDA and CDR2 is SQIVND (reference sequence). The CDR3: CASSRDRGLPYPPQHF. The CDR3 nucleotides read TGTGCCAGTAGTAGGGACAGGGGGCTACCTTATCCGCCCCAGCATTTT.

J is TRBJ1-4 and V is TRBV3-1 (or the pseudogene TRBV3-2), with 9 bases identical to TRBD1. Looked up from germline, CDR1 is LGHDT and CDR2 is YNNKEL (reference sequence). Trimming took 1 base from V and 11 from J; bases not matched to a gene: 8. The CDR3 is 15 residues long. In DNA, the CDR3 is TGTGCCAGCAGCCAAGGGGACAGGGCTGGGTATAAACTGTTTTTT. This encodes CASSQGDRAGYKLFF.

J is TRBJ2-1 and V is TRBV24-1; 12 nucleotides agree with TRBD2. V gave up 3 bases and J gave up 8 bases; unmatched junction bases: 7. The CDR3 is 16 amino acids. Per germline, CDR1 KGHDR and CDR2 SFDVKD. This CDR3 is CATSDVFRLAGDEQFF. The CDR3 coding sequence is TGTGCCACCAGTGATGTGTTTCGACTAGCGGGAGATGAGCAGTTCTTC.

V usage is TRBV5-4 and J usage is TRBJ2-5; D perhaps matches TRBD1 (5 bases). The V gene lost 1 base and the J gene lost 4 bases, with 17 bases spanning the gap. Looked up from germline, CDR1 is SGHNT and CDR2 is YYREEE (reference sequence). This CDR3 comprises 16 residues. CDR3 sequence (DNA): TGTGCCAGCAGCTTGAGGGGCCGAAGTTCGGGAGAGACCCAGTACTTC. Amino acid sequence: CASSLRGRSSGETQYF.